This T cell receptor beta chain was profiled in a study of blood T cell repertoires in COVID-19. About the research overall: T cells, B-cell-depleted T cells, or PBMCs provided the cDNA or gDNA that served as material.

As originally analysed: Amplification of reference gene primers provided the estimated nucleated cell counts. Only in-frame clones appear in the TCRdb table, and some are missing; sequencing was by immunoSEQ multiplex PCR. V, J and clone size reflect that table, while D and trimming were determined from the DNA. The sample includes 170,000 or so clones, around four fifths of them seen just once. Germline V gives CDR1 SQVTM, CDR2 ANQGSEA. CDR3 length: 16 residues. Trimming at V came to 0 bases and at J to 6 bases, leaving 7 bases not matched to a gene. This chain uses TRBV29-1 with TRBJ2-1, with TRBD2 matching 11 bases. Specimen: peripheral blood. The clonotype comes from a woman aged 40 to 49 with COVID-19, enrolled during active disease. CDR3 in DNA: TGCAGCGTTGAAGATCATGCGACTAGCGGGGTCAATGAGCAGTTCTTC. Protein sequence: CSVEDHATSGVNEQFF.